The rows below give T cell receptor beta chains drawn from one sample of a study of T cells in Graves' hyperthyroidism and ophthalmopathy. TCRdb re-called the multiplex PCR reads through MiXCR, storing one row per CDR3 protein. The sample consists of more than 550,000 distinct CDR3 sequences, under 20% of them appearing once. The specimen was blood. Receptors originate from a woman aged 45-65 years with Graves' hyperthyroidism that later progressed to Graves' ophthalmopathy. The CDR3 runs from the conserved cysteine through the conserved F or W. D genes are given only for firm matches. Not all rows give a size; the values are once, few, many and, for expanded clones, a class.

clone_size: many; d_call: TRBD2; v_call: TRBV11-2; j_call: TRBJ2-7; cdr3_nt: TGTGCCAGCAGCTCCGCGGGGGGAGGGTACGAGCAGTACTTC; cdr3_aa: CASSSAGGGYEQYF
clone_size: once; d_call: .; v_call: TRBV7-9; j_call: TRBJ2-1; cdr3_nt: TGTGCCAGCAGCTCGGGACTGCCTGAGCAGTTCTTC; cdr3_aa: CASSSGLPEQFF
clone_size: few; d_call: .; v_call: TRBV30; j_call: TRBJ1-3; cdr3_nt: TGTGCCTGCGACCCTGCGGGAAACACCATATATTTT; cdr3_aa: CACDPAGNTIYF
clone_size: few; d_call: .; v_call: TRBV9; j_call: TRBJ1-6; cdr3_nt: TGTGCCAGCAGCTTGCGGCCCAATTATAATTCACCCCTCCACTTT; cdr3_aa: CASSLRPNYNSPLHF
clone_size: .; d_call: .; v_call: TRBV19; j_call: TRBJ1-4; cdr3_nt: TGTGCCAGTAGTATCTGGCAAGGGGAAAAACTGTTTTTT; cdr3_aa: CASSIWQGEKLFF
clone_size: many; d_call: .; v_call: TRBV5-1; j_call: TRBJ1-1; cdr3_nt: TGCGCCAGCAGCTTAGGCCAGACCGCCGAAGCTTTCTTT; cdr3_aa: CASSLGQTAEAFF
clone_size: few; d_call: .; v_call: TRBV5-1; j_call: TRBJ2-2; cdr3_nt: TGCGCCAGCAAAAGGGCAAGCAACACCGGGGAGCTGTTTTTT; cdr3_aa: CASKRASNTGELFF
clone_size: few; d_call: .; v_call: TRBV7-8; j_call: TRBJ1-1; cdr3_nt: TGTGCCAGCAGCTTAGCGAGAGAAATCACTGAAGCTTTCTTT; cdr3_aa: CASSLAREITEAFF
clone_size: .; d_call: .; v_call: TRBV6-5; j_call: TRBJ1-2; cdr3_nt: TGTGCCAGCAGTTCCGGGACACTTTTATATGGCTACACCTTC; cdr3_aa: CASSSGTLLYGYTF
clone_size: .; d_call: .; v_call: TRBV20-1; j_call: TRBJ2-7; cdr3_nt: TGCAGTGCTAGAGCGAGGGGGAGGGGGCCCCTATCAAATACCAACTACGAGCAGTACTTC; cdr3_aa: CSARARGRGPLSNTNYEQYF
clone_size: many; d_call: TRBD1; v_call: TRBV2; j_call: TRBJ2-1; cdr3_nt: TGTGCCAGCAGGGGGGGGACAGGGGGATACAATGAGCAGTTCTTC; cdr3_aa: CASRGGTGGYNEQFF
clone_size: many; d_call: .; v_call: TRBV6-1; j_call: TRBJ2-5; cdr3_nt: TGTGCCAGCAGTTATTCAAATCCGACCCCCGAGACCCAGTACTTC; cdr3_aa: CASSYSNPTPETQYF
clone_size: many; d_call: .; v_call: TRBV11-2; j_call: TRBJ1-6; cdr3_nt: TGTGCCAGCAGCTTATGGCAGTTCTCTACCTATAATTCACCCCTCCACTTT; cdr3_aa: CASSLWQFSTYNSPLHF
clone_size: many; d_call: TRBD1; v_call: TRBV2; j_call: TRBJ1-4; cdr3_nt: TGTGCCAGCAGTCAAGACAGGGGAATCGAAAAACTGTTTTTT; cdr3_aa: CASSQDRGIEKLFF
clone_size: many; d_call: TRBD2; v_call: TRBV11-3; j_call: TRBJ2-1; cdr3_nt: TGTGCCAGCAGCTTAGGCGGGGGGACTTACAATGAGCAGTTCTTC; cdr3_aa: CASSLGGGTYNEQFF
clone_size: .; d_call: TRBD1; v_call: TRBV2; j_call: TRBJ1-1; cdr3_nt: TGTGCCAGGACCACAGGGGTGAACACTGAAGCTTTCTTT; cdr3_aa: CARTTGVNTEAFF
clone_size: many; d_call: .; v_call: TRBV12-3/TRBV12-4; j_call: TRBJ1-1; cdr3_nt: TGTGCCAGCAGTCCGGGGAGCACTGAAGCTTTCTTT; cdr3_aa: CASSPGSTEAFF
clone_size: few; d_call: .; v_call: TRBV20-1; j_call: TRBJ1-1; cdr3_nt: TGCAGCCAGCCGGTGGACACTGAAGCTTTCTTT; cdr3_aa: CSQPVDTEAFF
clone_size: many; d_call: .; v_call: TRBV20-1; j_call: TRBJ1-1; cdr3_nt: TGCAGTGCCCGAACCAGCTTGAACACTGAAGCTTTCTTT; cdr3_aa: CSARTSLNTEAFF
clone_size: few; d_call: TRBD2; v_call: TRBV5-1; j_call: TRBJ2-3; cdr3_nt: TGCGCCAGCAGTCAGGAATTTGCCGGACTAGATGTGGCAGATACGCAGTATTTT; cdr3_aa: CASSQEFAGLDVADTQYF
clone_size: .; d_call: TRBD1; v_call: TRBV19; j_call: TRBJ2-1; cdr3_nt: TGTGCCAGTAGTATAGTCAGAGGACAGGGGTTATACAATGAGCAGTTCTTC; cdr3_aa: CASSIVRGQGLYNEQFF
clone_size: few; d_call: .; v_call: TRBV2; j_call: TRBJ1-2; cdr3_nt: TGTGCCAGCACCCAGGGGTTGTCCTATGGCTACACCTTC; cdr3_aa: CASTQGLSYGYTF
clone_size: many; d_call: TRBD2; v_call: TRBV7-8; j_call: TRBJ2-3; cdr3_nt: TGTGCCAGCAGCTTAGGTTCACTAGCGGGGACCACAGATACGCAGTATTTT; cdr3_aa: CASSLGSLAGTTDTQYF
clone_size: few; d_call: .; v_call: TRBV4-1; j_call: TRBJ1-5; cdr3_nt: TGCGCCAGCAGCCAAGTTGGGGGTCTCGGCCAGCCCCAGCATTTT; cdr3_aa: CASSQVGGLGQPQHF
clone_size: .; d_call: TRBD1; v_call: TRBV12-3/TRBV12-4; j_call: TRBJ2-7; cdr3_nt: TGTGCCAGTAGTACGCGGACAGGCCTCCGGGACGAGCAGTGCTTC; cdr3_aa: CASSTRTGLRDEQCF